This T cell receptor beta chain derives from a study of Graves' ophthalmopathy and Graves' hyperthyroidism. Germline V gene data show CDR1 as MGHDK and CDR2 as SYGVNS. CDR3 length equals 15 residues. Germline trimming cut 4 bases from V and 4 bases from J; bases unmatched to any gene: 7. This clonotype was detected a few times. Antigen specificity is unknown. Exclusion covered patients with other autoimmune diseases or uncontrolled infections (as well as pregnancy or lactation). The diagnosis was founded upon clinical symptoms, serum thyroxine, TRAb, thyroid ultrasound and orbital computed tomography. The study's findings and limits: Thyroid clonotypes that were expanded above 0.001 frequency mostly also appeared in blood.

Amplification from RNA transcripts yielded the TCR beta CDR3 regions. Investigators did first-round RT-PCR with HTBI primers, then second-round multiplex PCR. From the multiplex PCR reads, TCRdb called clonotypes with MiXCR, one entry per CDR3 protein. The table shows about 1.1 million distinct CDR3 sequences, with about 38% occurring only once. This sequence was found in an adult man with Graves' hyperthyroidism. The material sequenced was peripheral blood or thyroid tissue (not recorded which). The J gene is TRBJ2-5, the V gene TRBV25-1; TRBD2 matches at 9 bases. CDR3 DNA sequence: TGTGCCAGCAGTGCCATAGCGGGAGTAGGAGAGACCCAGTACTTC. Its protein is CASSAIAGVGETQYF.